The clone carrying this TCR beta chain occurred once. The sample belongs to a study of blood T cell repertoires in COVID-19. Study-wide context: Material from acute and convalescent COVID-19 was sourced from the United States, Italy and Spain. T cells, B-cell-depleted T cells, or PBMCs provided the cDNA or gDNA that served as material.

While infection was still active, Seattle patients were enrolled and then followed longitudinally. Sequencing used immunoSEQ multiplex PCR; TCRdb keeps in-frame clones, though not all of them. Seen here are hundreds of thousands of clones, approximately 80% observed once, and the top ten hold 7.5%. The CDR3 extends over 13 amino acids. V lost 1 base, J lost 5 bases, and 7 bases lay in between. Germline V CDR1 and CDR2: SGHTA, FQGNSA. V usage is TRBV7-2 and J usage is TRBJ2-3; D gene unclear. This clonotype was obtained from a woman of 80 years or more with COVID-19, enrolled during active disease. Sequencing input: peripheral blood. The CDR3: CASSLVAEDTQYF. CDR3 DNA: TGTGCCAGCAGCTTAGTGGCCGAAGATACGCAGTATTTT.